This T cell receptor (beta chain) comes out of a study of blood T cell repertoires in COVID-19. Regarding this clone: The junction departs from germline at one end; a sequencing error may be responsible.

The assay was immunoSEQ multiplex PCR, and TCRdb's table has in-frame clones only and misses some. The sample comprises around 240,000 clones, approximately 85% of which are singletons, and approximately 2% rests with the top ten. The CDR3 is made up of 12 amino acids. Germline CDR1 is SGHNT and CDR2 is YENEEA. Those who participated ranged in age from 18 to 89 years and resided in roughly 26 US areas. Cohort 3 recovery required two negative PCRs, clearance, or symptom resolution. The chain employs TRBV11-3 and TRBJ1-1; D ambiguous. This sequence was found in a woman in her forties or fifties who had recovered from COVID-19. Specimen: PBMCs or T cells enriched from blood (not recorded which). The CDR3 DNA follows: TGTGCCAGCAGCCTAGACCCGTTCGGGGCTTTCTTT. This codes for CASSLDPFGAFF.